What follows is one T cell receptor beta chain and its context. Its antigen is undetermined. These data come from a study of CD8 T cells in ankylosing spondylitis. General study points: About eight highly homologous variants made up a TCR beta motif that seemed to typify ankylosing spondylitis blood.

Library preparation for TCR beta used quantitative 5'-RACE with molecular barcodes. One entry per CDR3 protein, called by TCRdb with MiXCR from the 5' RACE reads. There are 350,000 to 400,000 distinct CDR3 sequences in the sample; 20% occur only once, and over 10% lies in the top ten. CDR3 length: 18 residues. Per germline, CDR1 SGDLS and CDR2 YYNGEE. V was pared by 3 bases and J by 0 bases, with 10 bases of the junction left unmatched. This clonotype was obtained from a male donor with ankylosing spondylitis or in good health (not recorded which). The V call is TRBV9, the J call TRBJ2-1; 9 bases line up with TRBD2. Material for sequencing was blood, either unsorted or a sorted T cell fraction (not recorded which). CDR3 nucleotides: TGTGCCAGCAGCGGGACTAGCGAGGGGGGAAGCTCCTACAATGAGCAGTTCTTC. Amino acid sequence: CASSGTSEGGSSYNEQFF. The variable domain in full, completed from reference TRBV9 and TRBJ2-1, reads DSGVTQTPKHLITATGQRVTLRCSPRSGDLSVYWYQQSLDQGLQFLIQYYNGEERAKGNILERFSAQQFPDLHSELNLSSLELGDSALYFCASSGTSEGGSSYNEQFFGPGTRLTVL.